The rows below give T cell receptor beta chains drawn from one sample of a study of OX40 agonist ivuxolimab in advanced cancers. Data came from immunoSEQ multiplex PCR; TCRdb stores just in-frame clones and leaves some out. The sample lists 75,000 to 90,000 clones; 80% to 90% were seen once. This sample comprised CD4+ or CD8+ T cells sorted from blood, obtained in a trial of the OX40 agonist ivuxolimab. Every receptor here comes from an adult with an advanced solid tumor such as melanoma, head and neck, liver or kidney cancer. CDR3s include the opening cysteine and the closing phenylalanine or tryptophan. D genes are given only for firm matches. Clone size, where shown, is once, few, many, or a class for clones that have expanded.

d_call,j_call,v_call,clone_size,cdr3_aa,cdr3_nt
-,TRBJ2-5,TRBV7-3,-,CASSLGCGRGQAETQYF,TGTGCCAGCAGCTTGGGGTGCGGGCGGGGGCAAGCTGAAACCCAGTACTTC
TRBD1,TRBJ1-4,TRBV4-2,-,CASSHGAGGTNEKLFF,TGTGCCAGCAGCCACGGGGCAGGGGGAACTAATGAAAAACTGTTTTTT
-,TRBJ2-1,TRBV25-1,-,CASSRTEVDNEQFF,TGTGCCAGCAGCAGGACTGAAGTGGACAATGAGCAGTTCTTC
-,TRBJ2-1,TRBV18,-,CASSPVAAPYNEQFF,TGTGCCAGCTCACCAGTTGCGGCGCCCTACAATGAGCAGTTCTTC
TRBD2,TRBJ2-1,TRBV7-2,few,CASSSRRGYSGSSYNEQFF,TGTGCCAGCAGCAGCCGTAGGGGATATAGCGGGAGCTCCTACAATGAGCAGTTCTTC
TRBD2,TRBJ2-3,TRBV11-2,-,CASSLEVAGGADTQYF,TGTGCCAGCAGCTTAGAAGTAGCGGGAGGCGCGGATACGCAGTATTTT
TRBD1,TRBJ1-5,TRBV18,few,CASSSGTGDNQPQHF,TGTGCCAGCTCATCCGGGACAGGGGACAATCAGCCCCAGCATTTT
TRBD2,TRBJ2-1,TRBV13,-,CASSRLAGGYNEQFF,TGTGCCAGCAGCAGACTAGCGGGGGGCTACAATGAGCAGTTCTTC
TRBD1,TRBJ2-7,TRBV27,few,CASSVPGQVTYEQYF,TGTGCCAGCAGTGTCCCGGGACAGGTCACCTACGAGCAGTACTTC
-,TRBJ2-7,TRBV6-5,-,CASSYGGNRDEQYF,TGTGCCAGCAGTTACGGTGGGAATCGGGACGAGCAGTACTTC
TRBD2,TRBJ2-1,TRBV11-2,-,CASRESWTSGNYNEQFF,TGTGCCAGCAGAGAATCATGGACTAGCGGGAATTACAATGAGCAGTTCTTC
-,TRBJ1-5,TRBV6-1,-,CASSVRGGNQPQHF,TGTGCCAGCAGTGTTAGAGGAGGGAATCAGCCCCAGCATTTT
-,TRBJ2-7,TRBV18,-,CASSPEVFSQQYF,TGTGCCAGCTCACCCGAGGTTTTCTCTCAGCAGTACTTC
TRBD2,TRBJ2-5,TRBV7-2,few,CASSPRLAAPETQYF,TGTGCCAGCAGCCCGCGACTAGCGGCCCCGGAGACCCAGTACTTC
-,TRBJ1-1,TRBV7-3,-,CASSRRGGGTEAFF,TGTGCCAGCAGCCGAAGGGGGGGCGGCACTGAAGCTTTCTTT
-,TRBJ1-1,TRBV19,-,CASLRTNLNTEAFF,TGTGCCAGTCTCCGTACGAATTTGAACACTGAAGCTTTCTTT
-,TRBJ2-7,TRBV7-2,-,CASSLDSDEQYF,TGTGCCAGCAGCTTAGACAGCGACGAGCAGTACTTC
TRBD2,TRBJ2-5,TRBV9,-,CASSVGLAGASQETQYF,TGTGCCAGCAGCGTAGGGCTAGCGGGGGCGTCCCAAGAGACCCAGTACTTC
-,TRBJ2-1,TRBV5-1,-,CASSPTSGHNEQFF,TGCGCCAGCAGCCCTACTAGTGGCCACAATGAGCAGTTCTTC
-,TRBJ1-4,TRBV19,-,CASSGRETDEKLFF,TGTGCCAGTAGTGGAAGGGAAACGGATGAAAAACTGTTTTTT
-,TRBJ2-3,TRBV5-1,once,CASSLVPDIVADTQYF,TGCGCCAGCAGCTTGGTTCCCGACATAGTGGCAGATACGCAGTATTTT
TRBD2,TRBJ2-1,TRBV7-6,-,CASSRLSGGMYNEQFF,TGTGCCAGCAGCCGCCTTAGCGGGGGAATGTACAATGAGCAGTTCTTC
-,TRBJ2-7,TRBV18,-,CATKTGASYEQYF,TGTGCCACAAAGACGGGAGCCTCTTACGAGCAGTACTTC
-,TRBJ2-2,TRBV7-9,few,CASSLTNPEELFF,TGTGCCAGCAGCTTAACTAATCCAGAGGAGCTGTTTTTT
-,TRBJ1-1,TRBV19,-,CASSILQNTEAFF,TGTGCCAGTAGTATTCTGCAGAACACTGAAGCTTTCTTT
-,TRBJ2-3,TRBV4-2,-,CASSQDGDAADTQYF,TGTGCCAGCAGCCAAGATGGGGACGCGGCGGATACGCAGTATTTT
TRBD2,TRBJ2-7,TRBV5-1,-,CASSPGTSAPEQYF,TGCGCCAGCAGCCCCGGGACTAGCGCTCCCGAGCAGTACTTC
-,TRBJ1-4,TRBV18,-,CASSQEFNEKLFF,TGTGCCAGCTCACAAGAGTTTAATGAAAAACTGTTTTTT
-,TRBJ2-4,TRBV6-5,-,CASRRGWDKNIQYF,TGTGCCAGCAGACGGGGCTGGGACAAAAACATTCAGTACTTC
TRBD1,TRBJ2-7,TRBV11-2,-,CASSSTGGGYEQYF,TGTGCCAGCAGCTCGACAGGGGGCGGCTACGAGCAGTACTTC
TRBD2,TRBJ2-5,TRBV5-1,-,CASSLSGAYQETQYF,TGCGCCAGCAGCCTGAGCGGGGCGTACCAAGAGACCCAGTACTTC
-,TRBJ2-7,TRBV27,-,CAERSSFSYEQYF,TGTGCCGAGCGATCGTCATTCTCCTACGAGCAGTACTTC
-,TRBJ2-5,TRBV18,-,CASSSTVGDGETQYF,TGTGCCAGCTCATCCACCGTGGGGGACGGAGAGACCCAGTACTTC
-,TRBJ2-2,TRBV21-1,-,CATNTGELFF,TGTGCCACGAACACCGGGGAGCTGTTTTTT
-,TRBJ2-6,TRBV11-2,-,CASQRLDRILSGANVLTF,TGTGCCAGCCAAAGGTTGGACAGAATTTTATCTGGGGCCAACGTCCTGACTTTC
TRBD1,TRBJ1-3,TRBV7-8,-,CASSFLGQGNGNTIYF,TGTGCCAGCAGCTTTTTGGGACAGGGGAATGGAAACACCATATATTTT
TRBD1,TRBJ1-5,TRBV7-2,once,CASSWTGGTNQPQHF,TGTGCCAGCAGCTGGACAGGGGGCACCAATCAGCCCCAGCATTTT
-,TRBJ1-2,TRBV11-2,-,CASSLQGQGYTF,TGTGCCAGCAGCTTGCAGGGTCAGGGCTACACCTTC
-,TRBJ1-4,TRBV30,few,CAWSTGLGNEKLFF,TGTGCCTGGAGTACAGGGCTCGGTAATGAAAAACTGTTTTTT
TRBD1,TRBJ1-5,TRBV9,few,CASSVDPGGGQPQHF,TGTGCCAGCAGCGTAGATCCAGGGGGCGGTCAGCCCCAGCATTTT
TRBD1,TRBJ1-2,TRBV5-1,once,CASSLGQGVGGYTF,TGCGCCAGCAGCTTGGGACAGGGTGTTGGCGGCTACACCTTC
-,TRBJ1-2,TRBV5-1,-,CASSLDTANGYTF,TGCGCCAGCAGCTTGGATACAGCCAATGGCTACACCTTC
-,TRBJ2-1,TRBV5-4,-,CASSLVGGPNNEQFF,TGTGCCAGCAGCTTGGTTGGGGGCCCGAACAATGAGCAGTTCTTC
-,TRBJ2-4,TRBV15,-,CATSPPLAKNIQYF,TGTGCCACCTCACCGCCTCTAGCCAAAAACATTCAGTACTTC
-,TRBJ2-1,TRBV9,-,CASSQMGEQFF,TGTGCCAGCAGCCAAATGGGCGAGCAGTTCTTC
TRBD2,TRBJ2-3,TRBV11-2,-,CASSVPSGLDTQYF,TGTGCCAGCAGCGTCCCTAGCGGCCTAGATACGCAGTATTTT
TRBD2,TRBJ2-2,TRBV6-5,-,CASSYSPSGRTGELFF,TGTGCCAGCAGTTACTCCCCTAGCGGGAGGACCGGGGAGCTGTTTTTT
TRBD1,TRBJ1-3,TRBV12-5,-,CASGPAQTGLSGNTIYF,TGTGCTAGTGGTCCAGCTCAGACAGGGCTCTCTGGAAACACCATATATTTT
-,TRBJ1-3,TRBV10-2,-,CASSEQGSGNTIYF,TGCGCCAGCAGTGAGCAGGGCTCTGGAAACACCATATATTTT
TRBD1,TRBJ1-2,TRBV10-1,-,CASSEYRGYGYTF,TGCGCCAGCAGTGAGTACAGGGGCTATGGCTACACCTTC
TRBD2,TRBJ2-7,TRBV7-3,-,CASSLGLAGEEQYF,TGTGCCAGCAGCTTGGGACTAGCGGGGGAAGAGCAGTACTTC
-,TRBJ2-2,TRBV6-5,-,CASRSRGDTGELFF,TGTGCCAGCAGGTCCAGGGGGGACACCGGGGAGCTGTTTTTT
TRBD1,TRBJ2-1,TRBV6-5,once,CASRGTGLNNEQFF,TGTGCCAGCAGGGGGACAGGGTTGAACAATGAGCAGTTCTTC
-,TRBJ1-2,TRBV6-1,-,CASSEVGGYGYTF,TGTGCCAGCAGTGAAGTCGGGGGCTATGGCTACACCTTC
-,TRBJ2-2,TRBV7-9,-,CASSLLSTGELFF,TGTGCCAGCAGCCTCCTTTCCACCGGGGAGCTGTTTTTT
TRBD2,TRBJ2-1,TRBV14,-,CASSLLAGGYNEQFF,TGTGCCAGCAGCCTTCTAGCGGGGGGCTACAATGAGCAGTTCTTC
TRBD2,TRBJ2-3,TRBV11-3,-,CASSLRTSASTDTQYF,TGTGCCAGCAGCCTCCGGACTAGCGCAAGCACAGATACGCAGTATTTT
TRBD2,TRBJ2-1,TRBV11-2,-,CASSLLAGSGREQFF,TGTGCCAGCAGCTTACTAGCGGGATCCGGGCGTGAGCAGTTCTTC
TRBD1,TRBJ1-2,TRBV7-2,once,CASSLPATGIYGYTF,TGTGCCAGCAGCTTACCGGCGACAGGGATCTATGGCTACACCTTC